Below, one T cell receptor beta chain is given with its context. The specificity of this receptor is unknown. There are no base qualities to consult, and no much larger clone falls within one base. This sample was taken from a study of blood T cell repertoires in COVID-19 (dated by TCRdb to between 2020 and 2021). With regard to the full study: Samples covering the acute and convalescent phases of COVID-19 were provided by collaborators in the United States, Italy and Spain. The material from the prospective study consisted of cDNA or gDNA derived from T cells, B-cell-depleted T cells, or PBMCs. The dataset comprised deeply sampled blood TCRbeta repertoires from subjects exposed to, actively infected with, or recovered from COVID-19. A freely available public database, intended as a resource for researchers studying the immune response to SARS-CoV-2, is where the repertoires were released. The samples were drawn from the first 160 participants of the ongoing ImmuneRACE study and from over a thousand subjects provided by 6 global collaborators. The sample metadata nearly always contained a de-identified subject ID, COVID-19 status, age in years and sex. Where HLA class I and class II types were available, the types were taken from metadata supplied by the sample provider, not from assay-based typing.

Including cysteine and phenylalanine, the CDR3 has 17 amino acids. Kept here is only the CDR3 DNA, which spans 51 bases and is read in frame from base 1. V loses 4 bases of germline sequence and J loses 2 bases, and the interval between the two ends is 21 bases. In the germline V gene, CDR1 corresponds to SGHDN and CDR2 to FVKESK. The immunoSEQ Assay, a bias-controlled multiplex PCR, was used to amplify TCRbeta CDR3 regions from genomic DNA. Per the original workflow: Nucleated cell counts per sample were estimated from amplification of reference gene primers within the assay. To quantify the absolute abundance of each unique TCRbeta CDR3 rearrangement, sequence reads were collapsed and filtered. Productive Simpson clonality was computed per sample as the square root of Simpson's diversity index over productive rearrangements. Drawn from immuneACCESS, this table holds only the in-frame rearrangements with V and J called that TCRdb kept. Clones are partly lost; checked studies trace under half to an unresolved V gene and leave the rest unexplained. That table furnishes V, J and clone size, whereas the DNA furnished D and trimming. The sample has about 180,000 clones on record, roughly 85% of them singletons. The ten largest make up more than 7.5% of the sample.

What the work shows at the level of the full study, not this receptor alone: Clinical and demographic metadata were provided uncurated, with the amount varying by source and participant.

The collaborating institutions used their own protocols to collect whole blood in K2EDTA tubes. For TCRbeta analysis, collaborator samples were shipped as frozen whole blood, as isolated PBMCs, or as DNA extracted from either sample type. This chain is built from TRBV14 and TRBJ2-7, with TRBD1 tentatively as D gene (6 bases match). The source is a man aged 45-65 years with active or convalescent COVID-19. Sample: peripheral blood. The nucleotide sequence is TGTGCCAGCAGCCCCACGAAACCGGGACATCAAGCCTACGAGCAGTACTTC. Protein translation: CASSPTKPGHQAYEQYF.